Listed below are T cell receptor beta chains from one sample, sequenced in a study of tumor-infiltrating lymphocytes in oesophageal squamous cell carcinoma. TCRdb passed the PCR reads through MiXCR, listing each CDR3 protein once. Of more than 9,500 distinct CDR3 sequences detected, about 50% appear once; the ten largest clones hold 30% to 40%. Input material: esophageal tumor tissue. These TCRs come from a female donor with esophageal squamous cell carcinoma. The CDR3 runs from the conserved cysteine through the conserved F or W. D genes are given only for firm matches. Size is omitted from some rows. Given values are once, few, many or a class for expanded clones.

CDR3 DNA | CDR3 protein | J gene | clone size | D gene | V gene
TGCGCCAGCAGCTTGGTTCAGGGCAATGAGCAGTTCTTC | CASSLVQGNEQFF | TRBJ2-1 | . | . | TRBV5-1
TGTGCCAGCAGCCCTGGGGCAGGGGGTAGTGTAGAGACCCAGTACTTC | CASSPGAGGSVETQYF | TRBJ2-5 | once | TRBD1 | TRBV7-2
TGTGCCAGCAGGGAAGGGGGGTTAGCCAAAAACATTCAGTACTTC | CASREGGLAKNIQYF | TRBJ2-4 | many | . | TRBV7-9
TGCGCCAGCAGTGACAGCGGGACCGCCTACGAGCAGTACTTC | CASSDSGTAYEQYF | TRBJ2-7 | . | TRBD2 | TRBV10-2
TGTGCCAGCAGCCCTACGGGACTAGCGGGAGCCTTCTACGAGCAGTACTTC | CASSPTGLAGAFYEQYF | TRBJ2-7 | . | TRBD2 | TRBV5-6
TGTGCCAGCAGCGACAGATCTGGGGCCAACGTCCTGACTTTC | CASSDRSGANVLTF | TRBJ2-6 | . | . | TRBV7-3
TGTGCCACCAGTGATTTCCCCCCTACTACTAGCGGGAGGGCCTTCCATGAGCAGTTCTTC | CATSDFPPTTSGRAFHEQFF | TRBJ2-1 | few | TRBD2 | TRBV24-1
TGTGCCAGCAGCTTAGGCCAAGCGGCCCAAGAGACCCAGTACTTC | CASSLGQAAQETQYF | TRBJ2-5 | . | . | TRBV7-8
TGTGCCACCAGTGACCTTGGGGCGAGCTCCTACAATGAGCAGTTCTTC | CATSDLGASSYNEQFF | TRBJ2-1 | once | . | TRBV24-1
TGTGCCAGCAGCCCCTTAGCGGGGTCCTACAATGAGCAGTTCTTC | CASSPLAGSYNEQFF | TRBJ2-1 | few | TRBD2 | TRBV7-3
TGTGCCAGCAGCTGGGGTCGGTCTGGGACCCAGTACTTC | CASSWGRSGTQYF | TRBJ2-5 | . | . | TRBV7-2
TGTGCCAGCAGTTTAGGGGGGATTAGCAATCAGCCCCAGCATTTT | CASSLGGISNQPQHF | TRBJ1-5 | few | . | TRBV12-3/TRBV12-4
TGTGCCAGCAGCTTAACCCCCAGGGGCGCCTACAATGAGCAGTTCTTC | CASSLTPRGAYNEQFF | TRBJ2-1 | . | . | TRBV7-6
TGTGCCAGCAGAGAAGAGGTCACCGGGGAGCTGTTTTTT | CASREEVTGELFF | TRBJ2-2 | . | . | TRBV6-1
TGTGCCAGCAGCTTTCCGACAGGGGGTCCCGGGGAGCTGTTTTTT | CASSFPTGGPGELFF | TRBJ2-2 | . | TRBD1 | TRBV7-6
TGTGCCAGCAGCCACGCCCGCGGGATTAGGTCAGATACGCAGTATTTT | CASSHARGIRSDTQYF | TRBJ2-3 | . | . | TRBV7-6
TGTGCCAGCGGCTTAAGGAGGTATCAGCCCCAGCATTTT | CASGLRRYQPQHF | TRBJ1-5 | . | . | TRBV7-2
TGTGCCAGCAGTCTCCACCACAGAGGCACTGAAGCTTTCTTT | CASSLHHRGTEAFF | TRBJ1-1 | . | . | TRBV28
TGTGCCAGCAGCTACGCCCGGGGGGCGGGTAGGAATGAGCAGTTCTTC | CASSYARGAGRNEQFF | TRBJ2-1 | . | . | TRBV7-3
TGTGCCAGCAGCTTAAGCTGGGCAGCCGACTATGGCTACACCTTC | CASSLSWAADYGYTF | TRBJ1-2 | . | . | TRBV7-2
TGTGCCAGCAGTTACCAGCGGAGCACAGATACGCAGTATTTT | CASSYQRSTDTQYF | TRBJ2-3 | few | . | TRBV12-3/TRBV12-4
TGTGCCAGCAGCCTCCCTGGGGTGCAGTTTGATGAAAAACTGTTTTTT | CASSLPGVQFDEKLFF | TRBJ1-4 | . | . | TRBV11-3
TGTGCCAGCAGTCGAGGGGCCTATGGCTACACCTTC | CASSRGAYGYTF | TRBJ1-2 | many | . | TRBV25-1
TGTGCCAGCAGCTTAAGGCGGGTGGCAGATACGCAGTATTTT | CASSLRRVADTQYF | TRBJ2-3 | medium-sized | . | TRBV11-2
TGTGCCAGCAGCTACCGACCCCACGAAATGTCCTACGAGCAGTACTTC | CASSYRPHEMSYEQYF | TRBJ2-7 | once | . | TRBV7-9
TGTGCCAGCAGTGAAGAGAGATCTGGAAACACCATATATTTT | CASSEERSGNTIYF | TRBJ1-3 | . | . | TRBV25-1
TGTGCCAGCAGCTTAGCCCCTAGCACAGGGCAGTACTTC | CASSLAPSTGQYF | TRBJ2-5 | . | . | TRBV7-2
TGTGCCAGCTCACCACCGGGGGCATCTGGGGCCAACGTCCTGACTTTC | CASSPPGASGANVLTF | TRBJ2-6 | many | . | TRBV18
TGCAGTGCTAGAGATCGGCTAGCGGGATCCCAAGAGACCCAGTACTTC | CSARDRLAGSQETQYF | TRBJ2-5 | . | TRBD2 | TRBV20-1
TGCGCCAGCAGTCATCTGAGCTCCTATAATTCACCCCTCCACTTC | CASSHLSSYNSPLHF | TRBJ1-6 | many | . | TRBV23-1
TGTGCCAGCACCAGAACGTCTAGCTCGGGGAATGAGCAGTTCTTC | CASTRTSSSGNEQFF | TRBJ2-1 | once | . | TRBV6-2/TRBV6-3
TGTGCCAGCAGCTTACAGGTTGGCAATGAGCAGTTCTTC | CASSLQVGNEQFF | TRBJ2-1 | . | . | TRBV11-1
TGTGCCAGCAGGACCGGGACAGGGATCTCTGGGGCCAACGTCCTGACTTTC | CASRTGTGISGANVLTF | TRBJ2-6 | many | TRBD1 | TRBV27
TGTGCCAGCAGTTTACTGGGTAGCGGGGCCCATCTAGCCAAAAACATTCAGTACTTC | CASSLLGSGAHLAKNIQYF | TRBJ2-4 | . | TRBD2 | TRBV12-3/TRBV12-4
TGTGCCAGCAGCCCGGGACTAGCGGGGGTTGACACCGGGGAGCTGTTTTTT | CASSPGLAGVDTGELFF | TRBJ2-2 | many | TRBD2 | TRBV5-4
TGTGCCAGCAGCTTAGAACCCGGACAGAGCCGCGGACTCACCCTCCACTTT | CASSLEPGQSRGLTLHF | TRBJ1-6 | . | . | TRBV7-2
TGTGCCAGCAGCCAAGGAACGGGGGGCTGGGGCTATGGCTACACCTTC | CASSQGTGGWGYGYTF | TRBJ1-2 | once | . | TRBV3-1
TGTGCCAGCAGCTTAACCCAGGGGGAAAATGAGCAGTTCTTC | CASSLTQGENEQFF | TRBJ2-1 | . | TRBD1 | TRBV7-6
TGTGCCAGCAGCTCCACCAGATCTAGCGGGAGCCTCAATGAGCAGTTCTTC | CASSSTRSSGSLNEQFF | TRBJ2-1 | . | TRBD2 | TRBV7-9
TGTGCCAGCAAATATAGGGGGCAAGAGACCCAGTACTTC | CASKYRGQETQYF | TRBJ2-5 | . | . | TRBV6-1
. | CASSERITRPGGLYGYTFGF | TRBJ2-6 | . | . | TRBV6-2/TRBV6-3
TGTGCCAGCAGCTTAGCGCCAGGTAGCTATAATGAGCAGTTCTTC | CASSLAPGSYNEQFF | TRBJ2-1 | few | . | TRBV7-6
TGTGCTAGCAGCTTAGCCATACAGGGGGTGGGTTCCTACAATGAGCAGTTCTTC | CASSLAIQGVGSYNEQFF | TRBJ2-1 | few | TRBD1 | TRBV7-7
TGTGCCAGCAGCCACTGGGGGAGTGGGGAGTCAGATACGCAGTATTTT | CASSHWGSGESDTQYF | TRBJ2-3 | . | . | TRBV5-3
TGTGCCAGCAGCTTCGTGTACGGGACCCACAATGAGCAGTACTTC | CASSFVYGTHNEQYF | TRBJ2-5 | . | . | TRBV7-6
TGTGCCAGCAGCTGGTGGGTGGGGGAGACCCAGTACTTC | CASSWWVGETQYF | TRBJ2-5 | few | . | TRBV7-3
TGTGCCAGCAGCTTAGGGGAGAGAACTGAAGCTTTCTTT | CASSLGERTEAFF | TRBJ1-1 | . | . | TRBV11-3
TGTGCCAGCAGTTATGCTAGCGGGAGATCGAATGAGCAGTACTTC | CASSYASGRSNEQYF | TRBJ2-5 | . | TRBD2 | TRBV6-2/TRBV6-3
TGTGCCAGCAGTTCCGGGACTAGCTTATACAATGAGCAGTTCTTC | CASSSGTSLYNEQFF | TRBJ2-1 | once | TRBD2 | TRBV27
TGTGCCATCAATACAGGGGGCGCTGGGGCCAACGTCCTGACTTTC | CAINTGGAGANVLTF | TRBJ2-6 | many | TRBD1 | TRBV10-3
TGTGCCAGCAGTGGCTCCAACCTCCGCAATGAGCAGTTCTTC | CASSGSNLRNEQFF | TRBJ2-1 | . | . | TRBV12-3/TRBV12-4